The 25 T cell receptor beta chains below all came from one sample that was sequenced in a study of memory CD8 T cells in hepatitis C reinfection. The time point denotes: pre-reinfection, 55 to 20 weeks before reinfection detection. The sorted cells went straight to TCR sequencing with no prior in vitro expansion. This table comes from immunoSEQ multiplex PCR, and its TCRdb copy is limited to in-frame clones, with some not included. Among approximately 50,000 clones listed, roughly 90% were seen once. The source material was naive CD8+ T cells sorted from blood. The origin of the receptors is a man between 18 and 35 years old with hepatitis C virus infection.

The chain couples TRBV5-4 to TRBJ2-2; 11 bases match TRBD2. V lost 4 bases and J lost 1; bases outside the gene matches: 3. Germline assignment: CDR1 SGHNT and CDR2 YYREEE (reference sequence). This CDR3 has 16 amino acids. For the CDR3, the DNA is TGTGCCAGCAGCCAAGGACTAGCGGGGAACACCGGGGAGCTGTTTTTT. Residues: CASSQGLAGNTGELFF.

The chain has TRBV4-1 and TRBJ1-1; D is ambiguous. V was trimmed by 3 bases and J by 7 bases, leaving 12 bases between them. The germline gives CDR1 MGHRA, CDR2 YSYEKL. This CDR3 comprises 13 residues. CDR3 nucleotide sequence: TGCGCCAGCAGCCACAGTGACGGGAGTGAAGCTTTCTTT. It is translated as CASSHSDGSEAFF.

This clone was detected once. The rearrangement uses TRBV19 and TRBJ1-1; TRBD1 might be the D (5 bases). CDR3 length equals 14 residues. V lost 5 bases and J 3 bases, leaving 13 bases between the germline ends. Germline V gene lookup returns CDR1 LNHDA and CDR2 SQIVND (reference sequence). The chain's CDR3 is CASSPAHRYTEAFF. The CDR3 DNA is TGTGCCAGTAGTCCCGCCCACAGGTACACTGAAGCTTTCTTT.

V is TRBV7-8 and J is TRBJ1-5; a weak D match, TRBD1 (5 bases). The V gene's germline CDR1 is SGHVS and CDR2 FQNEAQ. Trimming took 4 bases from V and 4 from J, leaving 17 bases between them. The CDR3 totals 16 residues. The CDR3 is CASSSGFGGGNQPQHF. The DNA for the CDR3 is TGTGCCAGCAGCTCAGGGTTCGGGGGTGGTAATCAGCCCCAGCATTTT.

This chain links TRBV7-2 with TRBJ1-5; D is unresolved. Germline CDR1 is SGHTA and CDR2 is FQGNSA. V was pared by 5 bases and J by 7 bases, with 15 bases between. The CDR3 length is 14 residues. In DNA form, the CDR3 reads TGTGCCAGCAGCCTCGCTCTACGAGGGCAGCCCCAGCATTTT. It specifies CASSLALRGQPQHF.

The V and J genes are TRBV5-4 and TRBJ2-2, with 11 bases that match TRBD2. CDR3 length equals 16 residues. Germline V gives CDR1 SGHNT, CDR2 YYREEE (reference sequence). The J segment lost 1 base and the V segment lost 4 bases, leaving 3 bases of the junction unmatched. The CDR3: CASSGGTSGNTGELFF. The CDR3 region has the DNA TGTGCCAGCAGCGGGGGGACTAGCGGGAACACCGGGGAGCTGTTTTTT.

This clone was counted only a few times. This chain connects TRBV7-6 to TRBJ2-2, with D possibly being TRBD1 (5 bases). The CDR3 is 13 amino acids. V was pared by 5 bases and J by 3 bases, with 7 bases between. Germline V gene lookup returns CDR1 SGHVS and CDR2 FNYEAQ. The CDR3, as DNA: TGTGCCAGCAGCAAAGGGGACACCGGGGAGCTGTTTTTT. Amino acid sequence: CASSKGDTGELFF.

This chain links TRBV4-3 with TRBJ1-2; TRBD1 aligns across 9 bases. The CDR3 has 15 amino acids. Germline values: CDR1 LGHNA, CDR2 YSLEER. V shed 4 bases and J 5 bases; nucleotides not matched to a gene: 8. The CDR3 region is CASSPTRDRAYGYTF. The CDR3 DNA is TGCGCCAGCAGCCCCACCCGGGACAGGGCTTATGGCTACACCTTC.

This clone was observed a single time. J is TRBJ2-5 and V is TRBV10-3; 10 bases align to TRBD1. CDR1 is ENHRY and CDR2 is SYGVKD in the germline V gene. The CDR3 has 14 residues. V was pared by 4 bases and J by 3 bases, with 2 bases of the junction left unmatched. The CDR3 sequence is CAISGGTGEETQYF. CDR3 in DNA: TGTGCCATCAGTGGTGGGACAGGGGAAGAGACCCAGTACTTC.

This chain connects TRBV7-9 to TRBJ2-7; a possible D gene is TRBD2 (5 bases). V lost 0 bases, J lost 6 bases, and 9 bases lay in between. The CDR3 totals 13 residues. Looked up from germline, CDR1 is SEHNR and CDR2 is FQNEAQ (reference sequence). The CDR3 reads CASSLALVREQYF. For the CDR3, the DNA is TGTGCCAGCAGCTTAGCACTAGTACGCGAGCAGTACTTC.

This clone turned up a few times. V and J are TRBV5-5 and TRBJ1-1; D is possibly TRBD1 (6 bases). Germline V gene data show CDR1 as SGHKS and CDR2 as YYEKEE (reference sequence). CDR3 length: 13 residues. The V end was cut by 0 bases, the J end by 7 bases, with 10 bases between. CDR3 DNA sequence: TGTGCCAGCAGCTTGGGTCCAGGGGATGAAGCTTTCTTT. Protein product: CASSLGPGDEAFF. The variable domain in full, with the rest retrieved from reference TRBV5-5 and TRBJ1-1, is DAGVTQSPTHLIKTRGQQVTLRCSPISGHKSVSWYQQVLGQGPQFIFQYYEKEERGRGNFPDRFSARQFPNYSSELNVNALLLGDSALYLCASSLGPGDEAFFGQGTRLTVV.

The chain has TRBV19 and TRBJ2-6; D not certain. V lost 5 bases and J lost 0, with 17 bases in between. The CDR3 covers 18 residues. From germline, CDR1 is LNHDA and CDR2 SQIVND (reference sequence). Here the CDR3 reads CASSPTPSSLSGANVLTF. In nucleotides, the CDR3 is TGTGCCAGTAGTCCAACCCCCTCCTCACTCTCTGGGGCCAACGTCCTGACTTTC. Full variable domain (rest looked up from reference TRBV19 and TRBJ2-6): DGGITQSPKYLFRKEGQNVTLSCEQNLNHDAMYWYRQDPGQGLRLIYYSQIVNDFQKGDIAEGYSVSREKKESFPLTVTSAQKNPTAFYLCASSPTPSSLSGANVLTFGAGSRLTVL.

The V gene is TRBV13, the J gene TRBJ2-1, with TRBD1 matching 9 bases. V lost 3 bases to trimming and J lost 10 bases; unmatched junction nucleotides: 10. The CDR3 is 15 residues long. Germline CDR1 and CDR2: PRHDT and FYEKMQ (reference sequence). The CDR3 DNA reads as TGTGCCAGCAGCTTCGGGACAGGGAAAGGGGTCGAGCAGTTCTTC. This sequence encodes CASSFGTGKGVEQFF. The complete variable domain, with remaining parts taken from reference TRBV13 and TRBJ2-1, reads AAGVIQSPRHLIKEKRETATLKCYPIPRHDTVYWYQQGPGQDPQFLISFYEKMQSDKGSIPDRFSAQQFSDYHSELNMSSLELGDSALYFCASSFGTGKGVEQFFGPGTRLTVL.

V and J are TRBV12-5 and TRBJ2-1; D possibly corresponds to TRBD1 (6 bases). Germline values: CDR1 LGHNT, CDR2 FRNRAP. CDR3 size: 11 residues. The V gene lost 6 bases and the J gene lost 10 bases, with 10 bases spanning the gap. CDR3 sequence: CASGPGTEQFF. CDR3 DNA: TGTGCTAGTGGACCCGGGACAGAGCAGTTCTTC.

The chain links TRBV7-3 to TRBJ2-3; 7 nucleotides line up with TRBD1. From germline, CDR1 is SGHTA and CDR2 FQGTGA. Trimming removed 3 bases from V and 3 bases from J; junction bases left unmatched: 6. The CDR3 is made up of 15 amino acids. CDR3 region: CASSFLGQLTDTQYF. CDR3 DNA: TGTGCCAGCAGCTTTTTGGGACAGCTAACAGATACGCAGTATTTT. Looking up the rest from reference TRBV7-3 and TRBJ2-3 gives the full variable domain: GAGVSQTPSNKVTEKGKYVELRCDPISGHTALYWYRQSLGQGPEFLIYFQGTGAADDSGLPNDRFFAVRPEGSVSTLKIQRTERGDSAVYLCASSFLGQLTDTQYFGPGTRLTVL.

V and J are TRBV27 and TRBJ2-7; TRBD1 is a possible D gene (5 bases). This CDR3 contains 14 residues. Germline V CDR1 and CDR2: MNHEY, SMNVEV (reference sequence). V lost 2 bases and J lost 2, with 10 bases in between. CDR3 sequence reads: CASSLSGRAYEQYF. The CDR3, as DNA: TGTGCCAGCAGTTTAAGTGGCAGGGCCTACGAGCAGTACTTC.

The CDR3 reads CASSLSLASHYEQYF. CDR3 sequence (DNA): TGTGCCAGCAGTTTATCCCTAGCGAGTCACTACGAGCAGTACTTC. The V gene is TRBV27, the J gene TRBJ2-7; the D gene is possibly TRBD2 (6 bases). Between the trimmed V and J ends, which lost 0 bases and 3 bases, there was a span of 12 bases. Germline CDR1 and CDR2: MNHEY and SMNVEV (reference sequence). This CDR3 contains 15 residues.

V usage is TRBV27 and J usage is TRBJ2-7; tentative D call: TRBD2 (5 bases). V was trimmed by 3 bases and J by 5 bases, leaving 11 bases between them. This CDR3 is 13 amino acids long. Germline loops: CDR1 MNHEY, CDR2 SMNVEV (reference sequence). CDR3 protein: CASSFGGLNEQYF. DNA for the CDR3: TGTGCCAGCAGTTTCGGCGGGCTAAACGAGCAGTACTTC.

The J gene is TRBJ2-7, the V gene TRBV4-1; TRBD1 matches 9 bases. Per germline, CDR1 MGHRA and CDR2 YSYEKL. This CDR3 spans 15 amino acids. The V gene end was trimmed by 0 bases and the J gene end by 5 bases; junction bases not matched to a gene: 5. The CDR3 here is CASSQDRDREDEQYF. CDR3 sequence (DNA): TGCGCCAGCAGCCAAGACCGGGACAGGGAGGACGAGCAGTACTTC.

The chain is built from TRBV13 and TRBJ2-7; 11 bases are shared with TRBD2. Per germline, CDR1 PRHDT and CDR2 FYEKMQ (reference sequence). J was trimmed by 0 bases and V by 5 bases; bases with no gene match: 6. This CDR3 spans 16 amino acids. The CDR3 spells CASSPRGTSGSYEQYF. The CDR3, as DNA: TGTGCCAGCAGCCCAAGGGGGACTAGCGGCTCCTACGAGCAGTACTTC.

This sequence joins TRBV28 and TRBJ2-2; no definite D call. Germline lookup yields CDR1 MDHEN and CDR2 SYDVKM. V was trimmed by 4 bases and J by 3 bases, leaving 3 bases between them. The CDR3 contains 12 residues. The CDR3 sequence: CASSSYTGELFF. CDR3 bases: TGTGCCAGCAGTTCATACACCGGGGAGCTGTTTTTT.

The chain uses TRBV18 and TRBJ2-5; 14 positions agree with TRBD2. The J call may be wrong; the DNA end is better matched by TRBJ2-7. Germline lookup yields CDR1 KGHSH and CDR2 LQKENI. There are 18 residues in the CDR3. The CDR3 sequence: CASSPPGLAGESSYEQYF. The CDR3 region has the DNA TGTGCCAGCTCACCACCGGGACTAGCGGGAGAAAGCTCCTACGAGCAGTACTTC.

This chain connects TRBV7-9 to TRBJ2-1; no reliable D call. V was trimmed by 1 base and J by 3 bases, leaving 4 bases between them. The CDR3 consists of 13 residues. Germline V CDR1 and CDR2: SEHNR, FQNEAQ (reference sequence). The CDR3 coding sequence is TGTGCCAGCAGCTTAGATCTCTACAATGAGCAGTTCTTC. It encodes CASSLDLYNEQFF.

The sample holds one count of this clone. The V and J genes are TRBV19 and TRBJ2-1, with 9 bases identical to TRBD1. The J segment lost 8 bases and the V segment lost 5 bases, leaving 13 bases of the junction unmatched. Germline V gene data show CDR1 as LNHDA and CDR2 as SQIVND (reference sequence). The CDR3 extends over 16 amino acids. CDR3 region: CASSQISGTGWDEQFF. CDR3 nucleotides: TGTGCCAGTAGTCAGATCTCCGGGACAGGGTGGGATGAGCAGTTCTTC.

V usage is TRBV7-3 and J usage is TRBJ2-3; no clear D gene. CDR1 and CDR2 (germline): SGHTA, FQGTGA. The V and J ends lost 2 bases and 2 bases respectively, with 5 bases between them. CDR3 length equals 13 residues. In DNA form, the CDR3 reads TGTGCCAGCAGCTTAGAGGTCACAGATACGCAGTATTTT. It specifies CASSLEVTDTQYF.